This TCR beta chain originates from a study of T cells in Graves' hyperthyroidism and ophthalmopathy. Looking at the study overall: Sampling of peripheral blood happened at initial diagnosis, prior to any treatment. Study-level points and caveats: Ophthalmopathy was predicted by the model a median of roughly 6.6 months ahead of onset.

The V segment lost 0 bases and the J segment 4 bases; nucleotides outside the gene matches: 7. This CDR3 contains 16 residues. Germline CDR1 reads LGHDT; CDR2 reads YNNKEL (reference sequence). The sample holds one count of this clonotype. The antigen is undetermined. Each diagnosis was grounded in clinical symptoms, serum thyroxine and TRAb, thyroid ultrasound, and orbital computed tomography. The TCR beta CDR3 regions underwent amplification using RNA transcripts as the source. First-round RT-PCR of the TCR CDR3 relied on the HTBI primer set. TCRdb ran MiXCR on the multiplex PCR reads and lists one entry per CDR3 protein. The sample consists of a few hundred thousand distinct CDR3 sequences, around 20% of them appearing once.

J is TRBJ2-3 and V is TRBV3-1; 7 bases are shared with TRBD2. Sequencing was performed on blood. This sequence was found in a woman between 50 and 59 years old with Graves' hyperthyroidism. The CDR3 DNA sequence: TGTGCCAGCAGCCAAGAAAGAGGGAGGGCAGCAGATACGCAGTATTTT. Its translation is CASSQERGRAADTQYF.